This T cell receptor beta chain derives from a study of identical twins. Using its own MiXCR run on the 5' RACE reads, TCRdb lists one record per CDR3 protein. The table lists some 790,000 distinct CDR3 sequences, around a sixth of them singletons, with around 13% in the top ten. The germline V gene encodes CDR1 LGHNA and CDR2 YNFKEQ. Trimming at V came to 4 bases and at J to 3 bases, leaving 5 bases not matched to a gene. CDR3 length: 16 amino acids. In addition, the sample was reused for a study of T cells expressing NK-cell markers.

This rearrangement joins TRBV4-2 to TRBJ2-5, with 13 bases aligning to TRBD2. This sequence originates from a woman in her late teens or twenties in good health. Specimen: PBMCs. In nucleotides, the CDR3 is TGTGCCAGCAGCCTGGGGACTAGCGGGGTAGAAGAGACCCAGTACTTC. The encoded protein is CASSLGTSGVEETQYF.